Following are 19 T cell receptor beta chains from one sample sequenced in a study of blood T cell repertoires in COVID-19. Assay used: immunoSEQ multiplex PCR; TCRdb lists only in-frame clones, some missing. This sample has 150,000 to 200,000 clones, with 86% found just once. Sequencing input: peripheral blood. These receptor sequences come from a woman between 65 and 79 years old with acute or convalescent COVID-19.

On this clone: Other nucleotide sequences from this sample produce the same CDR3. The chain recombines TRBV3-1 (or the pseudogene TRBV3-2) with TRBJ2-7; D might be TRBD2 (5 bases). The V end lost 2 bases, the J end lost 4 bases, and 6 bases lay between the germline ends. Germline CDR1 reads LGHDT; CDR2 reads YNNKEL (reference sequence). CDR3 length equals 12 residues. In DNA, the CDR3 is TGTGCCAGCAGCCAACGGGATTACGAGCAGTACTTC. Its protein is CASSQRDYEQYF.

V gene TRBV7-2 combines with J gene TRBJ2-3; TRBD2 matches at 7 bases. The CDR3 loop spans 16 amino acids. Trimming cost V 0 bases and J 6 bases; bases outside gene matches: 9. In germline, CDR1 is SGHTA, CDR2 FQGNSA. CDR3 in DNA: TGTGCCAGCAGCTTAGCCGTCCCTAGCGGAGGGGATACGCAGTATTTT. The encoded protein is CASSLAVPSGGDTQYF.

As concerns this clone: Other DNA variants within this sample encode the same CDR3. The V call is TRBV10-3, the J call TRBJ2-2; TRBD2 is a possible D gene (6 bases). Trimming cost V 4 bases and J 5 bases, with 11 bases left between them. CDR3 length equals 14 residues. Per the germline V gene, CDR1 is ENHRY and CDR2 is SYGVKD. The CDR3 loop is CAISGSGGTGELFF. Written as DNA, the CDR3 is TGTGCCATCAGTGGTTCAGGAGGGACCGGGGAGCTGTTTTTT.

The chain uses TRBV20-1 and TRBJ1-1, with D possibly TRBD1 on 5 matching bases. Trimming pared 3 bases from V and 5 bases from J, leaving 13 bases between. Per germline, CDR1 DFQATT and CDR2 SNEGSKA (reference sequence). CDR3 length equals 13 residues. The CDR3 reads CSASKSGGTEAFF. DNA for the CDR3: TGCAGTGCTAGTAAGAGCGGGGGTACTGAAGCTTTCTTT.

The genes are TRBV9 and TRBJ1-1, with 8 bases fitting TRBD1. Germline assignment: CDR1 SGDLS and CDR2 YYNGEE. The CDR3 has 16 residues. V was pared by 0 bases and J by 6 bases, with 10 bases of the junction left unmatched. The DNA of the CDR3 is TGTGCCAGCAGCGTAGCAGATGGCAGGGGGCGGGCTGAAGCTTTCTTT. The encoded protein is CASSVADGRGRAEAFF.

This chain links TRBV13 with TRBJ2-1; D gene uncertain. Trimming took off 2 bases at V and 0 bases at J, with 17 bases between the two ends. Germline CDR1 is PRHDT and CDR2 is FYEKMQ (reference sequence). CDR3 length: 18 amino acids. Written as DNA, the CDR3 is TGTGCCAGCAGCTTAAAAACGGGTGGGTGGAGCTCCTACAATGAGCAGTTCTTC. Residues: CASSLKTGGWSSYNEQFF.

In nucleotides, the CDR3 is TGTGCCAGCAGCTTTATGCGACAGGGTGGAGCTTTCTTT. Translating gives CASSFMRQGGAFF. The V gene is TRBV7-9, the J gene TRBJ1-1, with 7 bases aligning to TRBD1. CDR3 length: 13 residues. V lost 3 bases, J lost 10 bases, and 8 bases stayed unmatched. Germline-derived CDR1 and CDR2 are SEHNR and FQNEAQ (reference sequence).

The chain joins TRBV9 to TRBJ2-7; D is possibly TRBD1 (6 bases). The V gene's germline CDR1 is SGDLS and CDR2 YYNGEE. The CDR3 sequence is 17 residues long. Trimming removed 0 bases at V and 0 bases at J, with 16 bases between. The CDR3 here is CASSVGARQGSSYEQYF. The CDR3 bases are TGTGCCAGCAGCGTAGGGGCTCGGCAGGGGAGCTCCTACGAGCAGTACTTC.

In DNA form, the CDR3 reads TGTGCCAGCAGCGTCGATCCCGGGACAGGGGGAAACACCATATATTTT. Protein product: CASSVDPGTGGNTIYF. The genes are TRBV9 and TRBJ1-3; 9 positions match TRBD1. The ends lost 2 bases at V and 4 bases at J; junction bases unmatched: 7. Germline values: CDR1 SGDLS, CDR2 YYNGEE. The CDR3 extends over 16 amino acids.

The J gene is TRBJ2-7, the V gene TRBV6-2 or TRBV6-3, with 8 bases fitting TRBD1. J lost 4 bases, V lost 0 bases, and 11 bases had no gene match. The CDR3 length is 17 residues. The germline V gene encodes CDR1 MNHEY and CDR2 SVGEGT. In nucleotides, the CDR3 is TGTGCCAGCAGTTACTCGGGATGGGGCAGGGGGCTGTACGAGCAGTACTTC. It yields the protein CASSYSGWGRGLYEQYF.

The V gene is TRBV4-3, the J gene TRBJ2-3, with D possibly being TRBD1 (6 bases). Trimming removed 4 bases at V and 6 bases at J, with 11 bases between. This CDR3 contains 13 residues. The germline V gene encodes CDR1 LGHNA and CDR2 YSLEER. The CDR3 protein is CASSRGRGDTQYF. In nucleotides, the CDR3 is TGCGCCAGCAGCCGGGGGCGCGGGGATACGCAGTATTTT.

The J gene is TRBJ2-7, the V gene TRBV27; possible D gene TRBD1, 6 bases. V shed 8 bases and J shed 0 bases, with 17 bases lying between them. This CDR3 comprises 15 residues. The germline V gene encodes CDR1 MNHEY and CDR2 SMNVEV (reference sequence). The DNA of the CDR3 is TGTGCCAGCGGGGCTGTACAGGGAAGCTCCTACGAGCAGTACTTC. Protein: CASGAVQGSSYEQYF.

This sequence joins TRBV28 and TRBJ2-7, with a weak D call TRBD1 (5 bases). V was cut by 2 bases and J by 3 bases, with 11 bases left in between. CDR3 length: 14 amino acids. Per germline, CDR1 MDHEN and CDR2 SYDVKM. CDR3 DNA sequence: TGTGCCAGCAGTTTAGGACCCAGGGTCTACGAGCAGTACTTC. Encoded protein: CASSLGPRVYEQYF.

V and J are TRBV5-1 and TRBJ1-1; D gene ambiguous. Germline lookup yields CDR1 SGHRS and CDR2 YFSETQ. CDR3 length equals 13 residues. The V end lost 1 base, the J end lost 1 base, and 5 bases lay between the germline ends. CDR3 sequence reads: CASSLLANTEAFF. CDR3 DNA: TGCGCCAGCAGCTTGCTAGCGAACACTGAAGCTTTCTTT.

The gene calls are TRBV29-1 and TRBJ1-2; 7 bases agree with TRBD1. J gave up 2 bases and V 3 bases, and 6 bases lay outside the gene matches. Germline loops: CDR1 SQVTM, CDR2 ANQGSEA. There are 14 residues in the CDR3. CDR3 nucleotides: TGCAGCGTTGAGGACAGGATACCCAACTATGGCTACACCTTC. Translated: CSVEDRIPNYGYTF.

This chain links TRBV4-1 with TRBJ2-7; D is unresolved. V shed 0 bases and J shed 3 bases, with 6 bases lying between them. CDR3 length: 13 residues. Germline V gene lookup returns CDR1 MGHRA and CDR2 YSYEKL. The CDR3 coding sequence is TGCGCCAGCAGCCAAGAGGCCCTCTACGAGCAGTACTTC. Amino acid sequence: CASSQEALYEQYF.

V and J are TRBV11-2 and TRBJ1-2; a possible D gene is TRBD1 (6 bases). V was trimmed by 4 bases and J by 4 bases, leaving 16 bases between them. The length of the CDR3 is 15 residues. The germline gives CDR1 SGHAT, CDR2 FQNNGV. The CDR3 spells CASSSQQGDRYGYTF. CDR3 nucleotide sequence: TGTGCCAGCAGCTCGCAACAGGGAGATCGCTATGGCTACACCTTC.

CDR3 sequence (DNA): TGTGCCAGCAGCTTATCGGCCGGGGAGCTGTTTTTT. It yields the protein CASSLSAGELFF. The chain has TRBV7-9 and TRBJ2-2; D is undetermined. From germline, CDR1 is SEHNR and CDR2 FQNEAQ (reference sequence). The CDR3 is made up of 12 amino acids. The V gene lost 2 bases and the J gene lost 6 bases, with 4 bases spanning the gap.

This clone was found a few times. The V call is TRBV6-1, the J call TRBJ2-3; the D gene is possibly TRBD2 (6 bases). The CDR3 runs to 15 residues. Germline CDR1 is MNHNS and CDR2 is SASEGT. Trimming left V 1 base short and J 4 bases short, with 12 bases between. The CDR3 DNA follows: TGTGCCAGCAGTGAAGGACTAGTTGATTCAGATACGCAGTATTTT. Protein product: CASSEGLVDSDTQYF.